Presented here are 3 T cell receptor beta chains from one specimen sequenced in a study of shared clonotypes between healthy human individuals. Method: immunoSEQ multiplex PCR; TCRdb's copy keeps in-frame clones and lacks some. The data hold about 680,000 clones, with around three quarters observed a single time. Sequencing was done on a sample of memory CD4+ T cells sorted from blood. Stated subset: CD45RA-negative fraction. These receptors were taken from a woman in her twenties or thirties in good health.

The rearrangement joins TRBV6-5 to TRBJ2-7, with D uncertain. The V and J ends lost 10 bases and 6 bases respectively, with 13 bases between them. CDR1 and CDR2 (germline): MNHEY, SVGAGI. The CDR3 extends over 11 amino acids. Written as DNA, the CDR3 is TGTGCCACCAACTCTTTCGGCGAGCAGTACTTC. Protein: CATNSFGEQYF.

The table lists this clone with a count of one. The rearrangement joins TRBV1 to TRBJ1-2. TRBV1 is reported as a pseudogene. The CDR3 is 16 amino acids. The CDR3 nucleotides are TGCACCAGCAGCCGCCAATCGGGACGGATTAACTATGGCTACACCTTC. Its protein is CTSSRQSGRINYGYTF.

A remark on this clone: One base away lies a much larger clone, so this may be a sequencing read error. The chain carries TRBV2 and TRBJ2-7; TRBD1 aligns across 10 bases. The CDR3 is made up of 14 amino acids. V trimming: 4 bases; J trimming: 2 bases; junction bases outside the gene matches: 2. Per the germline V gene, CDR1 is SNHLY and CDR2 is FYNNEI. CDR3 sequence: CASSVDRGPYEQYF. DNA for the CDR3: TGTGCCAGCAGTGTAGACAGGGGGCCCTACGAGCAGTACTTC.